This TCR beta chain was obtained from a study of identical twins. Regarding the study as a whole: Abundant beta clonotypes from cord blood had fewer insertions, unlike memory repertoires, which showed none. Invariant T cells like MAIT and iNKT could partly confound the zero-insertion analyses. Beta out-of-frame sequences showed weaker excess sharing between twins.

The V gene end was trimmed by 5 bases and the J gene end by 4 bases; junction bases not matched to a gene: 5. CDR3 length equals 14 residues. This clonotype was recorded many times. Its antigen is not identified. TCRdb reprocessed the 5' RACE reads via MiXCR and lists one record per CDR3 protein. The sample shows 550,000 to 800,000 distinct CDR3 sequences, under 8.5% of them seen only once. This same sample was also part of a study on yellow fever vaccine responses in identical twins. As that report states: Each twin's T cell response to the vaccine was reported to look partly convergent and partly personalized.

This chain links TRBV12-3 or TRBV12-4 with TRBJ2-1, with TRBD2 identical over 7 bases. Material: PBMCs. The clonotype originates from a woman aged 18-30 years in good health. This CDR3 is CASSPGLQYNEQFF. The DNA for the CDR3 is TGTGCCAGCAGTCCGGGACTACAGTACAATGAGCAGTTCTTC.